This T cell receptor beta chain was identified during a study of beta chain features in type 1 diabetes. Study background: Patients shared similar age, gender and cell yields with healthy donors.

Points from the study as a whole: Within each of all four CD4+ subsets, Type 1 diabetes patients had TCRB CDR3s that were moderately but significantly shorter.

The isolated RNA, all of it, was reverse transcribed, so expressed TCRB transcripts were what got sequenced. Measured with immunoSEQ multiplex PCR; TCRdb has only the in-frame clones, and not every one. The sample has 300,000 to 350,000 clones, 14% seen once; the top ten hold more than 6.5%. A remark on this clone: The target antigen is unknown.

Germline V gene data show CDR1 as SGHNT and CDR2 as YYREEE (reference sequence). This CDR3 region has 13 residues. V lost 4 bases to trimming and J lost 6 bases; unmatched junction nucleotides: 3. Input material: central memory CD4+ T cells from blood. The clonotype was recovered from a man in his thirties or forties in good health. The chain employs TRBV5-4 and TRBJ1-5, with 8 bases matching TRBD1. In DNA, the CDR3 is TGTGCCAGCAGCCCACAGGGGGGTCAGCCCCAGCATTTT. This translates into CASSPQGGQPQHF.